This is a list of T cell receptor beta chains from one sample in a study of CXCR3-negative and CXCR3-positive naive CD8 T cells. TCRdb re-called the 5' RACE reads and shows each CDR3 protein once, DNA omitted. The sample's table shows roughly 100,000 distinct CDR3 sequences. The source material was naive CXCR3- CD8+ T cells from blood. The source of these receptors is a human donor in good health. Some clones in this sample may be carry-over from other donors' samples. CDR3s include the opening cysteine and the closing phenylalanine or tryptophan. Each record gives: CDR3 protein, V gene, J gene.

CDR3aa: CASRDRGDMAKNIQYF
v_gene: TRBV6-6
j_gene: TRBJ2-4

CDR3aa: CAGSLTHRAGELFF
v_gene: TRBV5-5
j_gene: TRBJ2-2

CDR3aa: CASSLGGDGTTEAFF
v_gene: TRBV11-2
j_gene: TRBJ1-1

CDR3aa: CASSQERGTVHEQYF
v_gene: TRBV14
j_gene: TRBJ2-7

CDR3aa: CSAPSQVVSYNEQFF
v_gene: TRBV20-1
j_gene: TRBJ2-1

CDR3aa: CASSPSLASGLTGELFF
v_gene: TRBV28
j_gene: TRBJ2-2

CDR3aa: CASSVVGTGRDEQFF
v_gene: TRBV9
j_gene: TRBJ2-1

CDR3aa: CASRSFTDTQYF
v_gene: TRBV19
j_gene: TRBJ2-3

CDR3aa: CASSFAGQGYEQYF
v_gene: TRBV7-9
j_gene: TRBJ2-7

CDR3aa: CASSPLAPSTDTQYF
v_gene: TRBV11-3
j_gene: TRBJ2-3

CDR3aa: CSVDGVGYGYTF
v_gene: TRBV29-1
j_gene: TRBJ1-2

CDR3aa: CASKVGQATYNEQFF
v_gene: TRBV7-2
j_gene: TRBJ2-1

CDR3aa: CASSLLGTGVGAGENEQFF
v_gene: TRBV12-3/TRBV12-4
j_gene: TRBJ2-1

CDR3aa: CASSFDRGSPLHF
v_gene: TRBV7-6
j_gene: TRBJ1-6

CDR3aa: CSAEAGRTGELFF
v_gene: TRBV29-1
j_gene: TRBJ2-2

CDR3aa: CASSSYRGLSYEQYF
v_gene: TRBV7-9
j_gene: TRBJ2-7

CDR3aa: CSVEDYRAGELFF
v_gene: TRBV29-1
j_gene: TRBJ2-2

CDR3aa: CASTTPNAPNEQFF
v_gene: TRBV7-9
j_gene: TRBJ2-1

CDR3aa: CASSLVSSKLRENTEAFF
v_gene: TRBV5-1
j_gene: TRBJ1-1

CDR3aa: CSAQRDRVNTDTQYF
v_gene: TRBV29-1
j_gene: TRBJ2-3

CDR3aa: CASSFRHSTGELFF
v_gene: TRBV7-6
j_gene: TRBJ2-2

CDR3aa: CAGADSTRNEQFF
v_gene: TRBV5-4
j_gene: TRBJ2-1

CDR3aa: CASRKGTGRNTGELFF
v_gene: TRBV28
j_gene: TRBJ2-2

CDR3aa: CASSLPQNGESSYNEQFF
v_gene: TRBV5-1
j_gene: TRBJ2-1

CDR3aa: CASTSEVSSYEQYF
v_gene: TRBV7-2
j_gene: TRBJ2-7

CDR3aa: CASSHDSYNEQFF
v_gene: TRBV7-2
j_gene: TRBJ2-1

CDR3aa: CSVPQGSGELFF
v_gene: TRBV29-1
j_gene: TRBJ2-2

CDR3aa: CASSLGLLSGGPKMNTGELFF
v_gene: TRBV7-7
j_gene: TRBJ2-2

CDR3aa: CAISEIYAGGEETQYF
v_gene: TRBV10-3
j_gene: TRBJ2-5

CDR3aa: CASSFYSGSSYEQYF
v_gene: TRBV7-3
j_gene: TRBJ2-7

CDR3aa: CASSLIGAAEAFF
v_gene: TRBV5-6
j_gene: TRBJ1-1

CDR3aa: CASSSELALYEQYF
v_gene: TRBV12-3/TRBV12-4
j_gene: TRBJ2-7

CDR3aa: CASRTGGMDEQYF
v_gene: TRBV6-5
j_gene: TRBJ2-7

CDR3aa: CASSEGREDNEQFF
v_gene: TRBV6-4
j_gene: TRBJ2-1

CDR3aa: CASSYGTSNADTQYF
v_gene: TRBV6-2/TRBV6-3
j_gene: TRBJ2-3

CDR3aa: CASSQATEQYF
v_gene: TRBV14
j_gene: TRBJ2-7

CDR3aa: CASSLLWGEEYF
v_gene: TRBV7-9
j_gene: TRBJ2-5

CDR3aa: CASMGLTVELFF
v_gene: TRBV4-2
j_gene: TRBJ2-2

CDR3aa: CASSEGGGNSYEQYF
v_gene: TRBV2
j_gene: TRBJ2-7

CDR3aa: CASSLPSSTEAFF
v_gene: TRBV18
j_gene: TRBJ1-1

CDR3aa: CSARDQARSTGELFF
v_gene: TRBV20-1
j_gene: TRBJ2-2

CDR3aa: CASSYGAEQFF
v_gene: TRBV7-2
j_gene: TRBJ2-1

CDR3aa: CASSPGLAGAYSYEQYF
v_gene: TRBV28
j_gene: TRBJ2-7

CDR3aa: CASSPRLGSSYNEQFF
v_gene: TRBV13
j_gene: TRBJ2-1

CDR3aa: CASSLADYGYTF
v_gene: TRBV5-5
j_gene: TRBJ1-2

CDR3aa: CASSPRQGYYEQYF
v_gene: TRBV25-1
j_gene: TRBJ2-7